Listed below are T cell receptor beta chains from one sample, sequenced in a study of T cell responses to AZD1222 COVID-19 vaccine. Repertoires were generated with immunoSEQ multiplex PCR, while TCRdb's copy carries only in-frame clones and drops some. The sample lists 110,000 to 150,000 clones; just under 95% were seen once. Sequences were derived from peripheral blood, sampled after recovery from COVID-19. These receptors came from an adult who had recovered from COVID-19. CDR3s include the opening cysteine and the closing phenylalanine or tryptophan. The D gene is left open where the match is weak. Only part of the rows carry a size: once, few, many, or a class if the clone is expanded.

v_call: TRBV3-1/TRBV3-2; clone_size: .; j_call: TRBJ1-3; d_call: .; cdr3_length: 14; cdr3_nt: TGTGCCAGCAGCCAAGAGGTTTCTGGAAACACCATATATTTT; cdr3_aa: CASSQEVSGNTIYF
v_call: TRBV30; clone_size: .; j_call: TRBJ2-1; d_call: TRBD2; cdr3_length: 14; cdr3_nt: TGTGCCTGGAGTGTGGGACTAGGAGGCGGTGAGCAGTTCTTC; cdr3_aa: CAWSVGLGGGEQFF
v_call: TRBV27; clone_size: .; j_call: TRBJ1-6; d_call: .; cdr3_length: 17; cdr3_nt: TGTGCCAGCAGAACGCTATCAGGGACCTTTTATAATTCACCCCTCCACTTT; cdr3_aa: CASRTLSGTFYNSPLHF
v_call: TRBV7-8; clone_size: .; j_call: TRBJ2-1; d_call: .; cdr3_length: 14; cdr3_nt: TGTGCCAGCAATTTCAGGAGATCCTACAATGAGCAGTTCTTC; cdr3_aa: CASNFRRSYNEQFF
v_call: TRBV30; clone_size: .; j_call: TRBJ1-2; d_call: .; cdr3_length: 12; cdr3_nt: TGTGCCTGGGTGGGTACGGGCTATGGCTACACCTTC; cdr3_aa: CAWVGTGYGYTF
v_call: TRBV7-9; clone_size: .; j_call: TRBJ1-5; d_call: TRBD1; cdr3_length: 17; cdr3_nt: TGTGCCAGCAGCTCATGGGGGGGGACAGGGACTAGTCAGCCCCAGCATTTT; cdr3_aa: CASSSWGGTGTSQPQHF
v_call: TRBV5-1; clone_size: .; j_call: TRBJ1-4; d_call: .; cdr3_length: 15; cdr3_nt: TGCGCCAGCCGCACGGACCCTTCAACTAATGAAAAACTGTTTTTT; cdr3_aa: CASRTDPSTNEKLFF
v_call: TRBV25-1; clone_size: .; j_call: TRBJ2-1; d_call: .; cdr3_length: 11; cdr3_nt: TGTGCCAGCAGTGTGTACAATGAGCAGTTCTTC; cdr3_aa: CASSVYNEQFF
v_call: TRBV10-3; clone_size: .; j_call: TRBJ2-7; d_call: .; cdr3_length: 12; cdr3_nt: TGTGCCATCAGTGTTCAGGGGAGCGAGCAGTACTTC; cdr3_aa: CAISVQGSEQYF
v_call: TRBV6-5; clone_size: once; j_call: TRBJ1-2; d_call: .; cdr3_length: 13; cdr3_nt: TGTGCCAGCAGTTACAGGGGGTCGGCTGGCTACACCTTC; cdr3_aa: CASSYRGSAGYTF
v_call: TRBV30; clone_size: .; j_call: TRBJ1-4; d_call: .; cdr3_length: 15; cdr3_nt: TGTGCCTGGTCAAAGGGTCCGCGTGCTAATGAAAAACTGTTTTTT; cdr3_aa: CAWSKGPRANEKLFF
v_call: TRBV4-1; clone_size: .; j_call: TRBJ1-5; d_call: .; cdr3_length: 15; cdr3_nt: TGCGCCAGCAGCCCCAACGAGGGCACCTATCAGCCCCAGCATTTT; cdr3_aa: CASSPNEGTYQPQHF
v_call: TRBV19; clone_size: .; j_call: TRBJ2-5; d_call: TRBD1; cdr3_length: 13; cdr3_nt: TGTGCCAGTACCACGACAGGGTCTGAGACCCAGTACTTC; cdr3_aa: CASTTTGSETQYF
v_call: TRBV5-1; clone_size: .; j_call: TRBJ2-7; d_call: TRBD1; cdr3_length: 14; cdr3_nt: TGCGCCAGCAGCCCTGGACAGGGTGGCAACGAGCAGTACTTC; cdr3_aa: CASSPGQGGNEQYF
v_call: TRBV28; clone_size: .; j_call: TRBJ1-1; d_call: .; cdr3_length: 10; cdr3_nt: TGTGCCGTTATTGGGACTGAAGCTTTCTTT; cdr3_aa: CAVIGTEAFF
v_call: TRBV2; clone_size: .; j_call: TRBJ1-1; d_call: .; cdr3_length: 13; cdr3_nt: TGTGCCAGCAGGTACACCCTGGGGGCTGAAGCTTTCTTT; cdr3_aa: CASRYTLGAEAFF
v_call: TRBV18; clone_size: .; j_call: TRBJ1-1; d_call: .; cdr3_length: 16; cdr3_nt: TGTGCCAGCTCACCAGCGGGGGGGCCGGCGGACACTGAAGCTTTCTTT; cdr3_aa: CASSPAGGPADTEAFF
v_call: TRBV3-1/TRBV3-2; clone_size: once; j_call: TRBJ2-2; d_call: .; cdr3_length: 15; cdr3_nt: TGTGCCAGCAGCACACGACAAACGAACACCGGGGAGCTGTTTTTT; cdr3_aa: CASSTRQTNTGELFF
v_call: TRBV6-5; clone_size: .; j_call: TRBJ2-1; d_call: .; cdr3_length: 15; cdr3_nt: TGTGCCAGCAGTTATTCGGGCGGTACCTACAATGAGCAGTTCTTC; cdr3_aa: CASSYSGGTYNEQFF
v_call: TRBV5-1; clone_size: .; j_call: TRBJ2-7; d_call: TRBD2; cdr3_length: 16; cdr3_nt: TGCGCCAGCCGAGGTTTAGGACTAGCGGGATTGAACGAGCAGTACTTC; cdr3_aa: CASRGLGLAGLNEQYF
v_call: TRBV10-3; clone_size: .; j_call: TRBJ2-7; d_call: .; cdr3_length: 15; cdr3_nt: TGTGCCATCAGTGAGTCTTACCAAACGCACTTCGAGCAGTACTTC; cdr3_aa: CAISESYQTHFEQYF
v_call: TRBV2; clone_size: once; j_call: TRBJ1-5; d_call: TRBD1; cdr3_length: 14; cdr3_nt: TGTGCCAGCAGCGTGGACAGGGGAAGCCAGCCCCAGCATTTT; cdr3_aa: CASSVDRGSQPQHF
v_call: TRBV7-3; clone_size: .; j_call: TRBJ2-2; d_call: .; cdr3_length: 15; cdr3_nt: TGTGCCAGCAGCTTAACAGCAGGGAACACCGGGGAGCTGTTTTTT; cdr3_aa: CASSLTAGNTGELFF
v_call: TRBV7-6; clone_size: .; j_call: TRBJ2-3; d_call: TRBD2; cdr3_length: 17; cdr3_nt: TGTGCCAGCAGCTTCGGGGGAGGGCTAGCGGCCACAGATACGCAGTATTTT; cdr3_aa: CASSFGGGLAATDTQYF
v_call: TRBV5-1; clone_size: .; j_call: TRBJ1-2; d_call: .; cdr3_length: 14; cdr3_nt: TGCGCCAGCAGCTTGGAAGGGATTAACTATGGCTACACCTTC; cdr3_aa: CASSLEGINYGYTF
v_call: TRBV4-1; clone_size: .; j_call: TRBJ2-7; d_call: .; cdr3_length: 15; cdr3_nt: TGCGCCAGCAGCCAAGAAGGTGGCAGCTCCTACGAGCAGTACTTC; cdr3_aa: CASSQEGGSSYEQYF
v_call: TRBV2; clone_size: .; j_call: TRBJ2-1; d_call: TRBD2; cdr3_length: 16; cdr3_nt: TGTGCCAGCAGTGAGGGGGGACTAGCGGGAGTTCAGGAGCAGTTCTTC; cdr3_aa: CASSEGGLAGVQEQFF
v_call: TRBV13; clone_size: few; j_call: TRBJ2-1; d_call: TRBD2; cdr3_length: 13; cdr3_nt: TGTGCCAGCAGCTTAGTTCGGGCGGGAGGGGAGTTCTTC; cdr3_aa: CASSLVRAGGEFF
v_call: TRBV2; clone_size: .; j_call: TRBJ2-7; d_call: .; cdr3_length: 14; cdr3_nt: TGTGCCAGCAGTGAACTACGCCCGGCAGGCGAGCAGTACTTC; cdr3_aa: CASSELRPAGEQYF
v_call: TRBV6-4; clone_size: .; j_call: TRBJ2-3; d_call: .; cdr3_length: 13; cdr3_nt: TGTGCCAGCAGTGACGGTAGCACAGATACGCAGTATTTT; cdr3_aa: CASSDGSTDTQYF
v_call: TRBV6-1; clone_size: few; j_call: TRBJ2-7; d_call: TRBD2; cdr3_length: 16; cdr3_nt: TGTGCCAGCAGTGTGATGAGCGGGAGTGGCTCCTACGAGCAGTACTTC; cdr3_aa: CASSVMSGSGSYEQYF
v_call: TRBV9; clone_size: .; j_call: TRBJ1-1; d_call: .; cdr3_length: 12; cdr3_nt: TGTGCCAGCAGCGTACTTGGGGGTAAAGCTTTCTTT; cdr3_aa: CASSVLGGKAFF
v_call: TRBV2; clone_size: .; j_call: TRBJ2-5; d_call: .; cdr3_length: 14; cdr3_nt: TGTGCCAGCAAAATCGGCAGCTACCAAGAGACCCAGTACTTC; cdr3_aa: CASKIGSYQETQYF
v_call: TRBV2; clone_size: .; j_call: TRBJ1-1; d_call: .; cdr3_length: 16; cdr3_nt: TGTGCCAGCAGTGAACGTCACTCTGGACTAGGCACTGAAGCTTTCTTT; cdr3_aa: CASSERHSGLGTEAFF
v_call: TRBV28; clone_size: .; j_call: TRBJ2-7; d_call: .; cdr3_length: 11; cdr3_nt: TGTGCCAGCAGTTTGGGGTTCGAGCAGTACTTC; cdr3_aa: CASSLGFEQYF
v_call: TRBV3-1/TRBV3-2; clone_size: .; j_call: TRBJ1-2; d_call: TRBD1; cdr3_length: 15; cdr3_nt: TGTGCCAGCAGCCAAGGAGACAGGGAAGCCTATGGCTACACCTTC; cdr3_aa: CASSQGDREAYGYTF
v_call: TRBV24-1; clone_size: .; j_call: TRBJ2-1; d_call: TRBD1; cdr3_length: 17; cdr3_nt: TGTGCCACCAGTGACCTTCGCAGGACAGGGTGTGGGTGGGGAAAGTTCTTC; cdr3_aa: CATSDLRRTGCGWGKFF
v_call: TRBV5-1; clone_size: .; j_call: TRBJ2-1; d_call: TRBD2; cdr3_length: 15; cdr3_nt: TGCGCCAGCAGCTTGGCCTTGAGCGGGATCAATGAGCAGTTCTTC; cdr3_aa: CASSLALSGINEQFF
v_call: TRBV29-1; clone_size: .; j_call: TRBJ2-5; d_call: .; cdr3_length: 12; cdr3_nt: TGCAGCGTACGGACCCCGTCGGAGACCCAGTACTTC; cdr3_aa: CSVRTPSETQYF
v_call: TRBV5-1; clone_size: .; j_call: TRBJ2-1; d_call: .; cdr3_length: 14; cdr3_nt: TGCGCCAGCAGCTTGGACTTTACGTGGGATGAGCAGTTCTTC; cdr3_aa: CASSLDFTWDEQFF
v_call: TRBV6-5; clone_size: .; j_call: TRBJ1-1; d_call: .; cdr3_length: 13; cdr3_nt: TGTGCCAGCAGTCGTGGACAGAACACTGAAGCTTTCTTT; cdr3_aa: CASSRGQNTEAFF
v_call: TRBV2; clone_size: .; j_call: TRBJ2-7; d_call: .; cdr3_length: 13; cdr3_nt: TGTGCCAGCAGTGAAAAGACGCGGGGCGAGCAGTACTTC; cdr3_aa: CASSEKTRGEQYF
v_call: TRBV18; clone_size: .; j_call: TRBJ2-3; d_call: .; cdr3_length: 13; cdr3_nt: TGTGCCAGCTCACCAACTTCCGCAGATACGCAGTATTTT; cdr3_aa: CASSPTSADTQYF
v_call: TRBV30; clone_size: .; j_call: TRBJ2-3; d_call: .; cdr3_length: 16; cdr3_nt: TGTGCCTGGAGTGTACCCCAGGGTGGTTTCGCAGATACGCAGTATTTT; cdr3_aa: CAWSVPQGGFADTQYF
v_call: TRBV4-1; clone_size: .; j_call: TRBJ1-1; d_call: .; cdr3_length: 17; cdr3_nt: TGCGCCAGCAGCCAAGAATGGGATTTTGTGGGGAACACTGAAGCTTTCTTT; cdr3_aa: CASSQEWDFVGNTEAFF
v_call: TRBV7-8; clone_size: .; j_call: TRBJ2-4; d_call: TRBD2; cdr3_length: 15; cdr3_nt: TGTGCCAGCAGCTTAGGAGCGGGGGCCAAAAACATTCAGTACTTC; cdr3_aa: CASSLGAGAKNIQYF
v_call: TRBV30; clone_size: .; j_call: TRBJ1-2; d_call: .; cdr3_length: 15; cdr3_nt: TGTGCCTGGAGTATACACTCACTTGGGTCGGATGGCTACACCTTC; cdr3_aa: CAWSIHSLGSDGYTF
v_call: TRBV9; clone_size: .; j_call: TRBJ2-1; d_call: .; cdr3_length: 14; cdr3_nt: TGTGCCAGCAGCGTAGGGGAGCGATACAATGAGCAGTTCTTC; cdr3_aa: CASSVGERYNEQFF
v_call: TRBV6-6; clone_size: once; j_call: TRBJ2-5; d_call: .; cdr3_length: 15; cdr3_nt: TGTGCCAGCAGCTACCCCCCCAGGGGAGAAGAGACCCAGTACTTC; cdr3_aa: CASSYPPRGEETQYF
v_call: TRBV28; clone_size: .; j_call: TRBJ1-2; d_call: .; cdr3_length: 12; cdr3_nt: TGTGGGGCAGCGGGGCAGATCTATGGCTACACCTTC; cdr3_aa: CGAAGQIYGYTF
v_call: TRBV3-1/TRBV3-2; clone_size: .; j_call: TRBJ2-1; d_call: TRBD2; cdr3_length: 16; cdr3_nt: TGTGCCAGCAGCCAAGCTCGGCCTAGCGGGAGGGTAACCCAGTTCTTC; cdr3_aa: CASSQARPSGRVTQFF
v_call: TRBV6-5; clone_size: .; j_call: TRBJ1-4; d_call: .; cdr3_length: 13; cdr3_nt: TGTGCCACAGGGCTGCCCAGGGGTGAAAAACTGTTTTTT; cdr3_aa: CATGLPRGEKLFF